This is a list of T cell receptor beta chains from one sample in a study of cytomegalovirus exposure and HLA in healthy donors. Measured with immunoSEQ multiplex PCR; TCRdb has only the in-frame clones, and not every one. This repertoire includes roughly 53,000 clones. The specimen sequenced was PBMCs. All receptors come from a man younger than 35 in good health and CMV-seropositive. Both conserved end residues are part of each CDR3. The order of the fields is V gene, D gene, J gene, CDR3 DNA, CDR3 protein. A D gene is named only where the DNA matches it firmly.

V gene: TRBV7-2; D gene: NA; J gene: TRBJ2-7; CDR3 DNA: TGTGCCAGCAGCTTTGGGGCAGGGTGGTCGTACTTC; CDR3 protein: CASSFGAGWSYF
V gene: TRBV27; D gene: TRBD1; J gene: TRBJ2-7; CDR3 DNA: TGTGCCAGCATTAGGGGACAGGGCCCCTACGAGCAGTACTTC; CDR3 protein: CASIRGQGPYEQYF
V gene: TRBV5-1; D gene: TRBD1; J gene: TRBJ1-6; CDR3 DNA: TGCGCCAGCAGCGGGGCCGGACAGGGCTCTTCACCCCTCCACTTT; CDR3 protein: CASSGAGQGSSPLHF
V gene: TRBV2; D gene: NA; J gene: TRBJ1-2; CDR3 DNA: TGTGCCAGCAGTCCGACAGTATTTAACTATGGCTACACCTTC; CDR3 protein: CASSPTVFNYGYTF
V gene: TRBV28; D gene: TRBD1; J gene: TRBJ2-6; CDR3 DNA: TGTGCCAGCAGTCCTAGGGGACAGCTCTCTGGGGCCAACGTCCTGACTTTC; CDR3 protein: CASSPRGQLSGANVLTF
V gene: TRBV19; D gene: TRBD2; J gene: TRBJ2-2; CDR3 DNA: TGTGCCAGTACCCAGCTAGCGGGAGGGTACACCGGGGAGCTGTTTTTT; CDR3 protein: CASTQLAGGYTGELFF
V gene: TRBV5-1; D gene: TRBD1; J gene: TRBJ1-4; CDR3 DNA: TGCGCCAGCAGCCTCGGGACAGGGGTCTCCCTATCGGAAAAACTGTTTTTT; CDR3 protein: CASSLGTGVSLSEKLFF
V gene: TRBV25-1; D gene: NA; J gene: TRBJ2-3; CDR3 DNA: TGTGCCAGCACAGGGACACTAAGCACAGATACGCAGTATTTT; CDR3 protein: CASTGTLSTDTQYF
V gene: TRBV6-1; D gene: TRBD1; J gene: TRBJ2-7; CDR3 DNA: TGTGCCAGCAGTGAATGGCAGGGGGCGGCCTACGAGCAGTACTTC; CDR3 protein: CASSEWQGAAYEQYF
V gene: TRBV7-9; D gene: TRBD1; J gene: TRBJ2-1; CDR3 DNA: TGTGCCAGCAGCTCGGGACAGTACAATGAGCAGTTCTTC; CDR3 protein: CASSSGQYNEQFF
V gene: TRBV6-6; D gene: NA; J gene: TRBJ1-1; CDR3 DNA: TGTGCCAGCAGACCCAGTCGTTACAGGTCTAATGAAGCTTTCTTT; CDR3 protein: CASRPSRYRSNEAFF
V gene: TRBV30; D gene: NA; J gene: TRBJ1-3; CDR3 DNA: TGTGCCTGGAGCCGGGGGTCTGGAAACACCATATATTTT; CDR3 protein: CAWSRGSGNTIYF
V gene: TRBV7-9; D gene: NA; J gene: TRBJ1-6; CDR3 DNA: TGTGCCAGCAGCTCAGGGGACATTTATAATTCACCCCTCCACTTT; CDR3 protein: CASSSGDIYNSPLHF
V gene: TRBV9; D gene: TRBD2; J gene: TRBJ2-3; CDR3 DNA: TGTGCCAGCAGCGGGGGGGGACTATCGACAGATACGCAGTATTTT; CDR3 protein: CASSGGGLSTDTQYF
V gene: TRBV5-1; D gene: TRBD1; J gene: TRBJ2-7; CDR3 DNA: TGCGCCAGCAGCTGGGGGATCCGTCAGGGGGACGAGCAGTACTTC; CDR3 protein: CASSWGIRQGDEQYF
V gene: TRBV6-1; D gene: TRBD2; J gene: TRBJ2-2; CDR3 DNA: TGTGCCAGCAGTGAACTACTAGCGGCCGGGGAGCTGTTTTTT; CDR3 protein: CASSELLAAGELFF
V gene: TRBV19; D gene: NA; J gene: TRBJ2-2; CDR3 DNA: TGTGCCAGTACGCGGACGAACACCGGGGAGCTGTTTTTT; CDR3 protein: CASTRTNTGELFF
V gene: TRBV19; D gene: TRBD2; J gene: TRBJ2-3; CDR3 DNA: TGTGCCAGTAGGGGGGGGGTTACTAGCACAGATACGCAGTATTTT; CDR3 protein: CASRGGVTSTDTQYF
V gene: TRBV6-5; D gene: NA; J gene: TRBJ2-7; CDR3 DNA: TGTGCCAGCCTGGCCAGGGGGCTAGCGGGATACGAGCAGTACTTC; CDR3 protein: CASLARGLAGYEQYF
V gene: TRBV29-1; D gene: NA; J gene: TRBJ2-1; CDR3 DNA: TGCAGCGTTGAAGATCGGTGGCTAGATGGGTTAAATGAGCAGTTCTTC; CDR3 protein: CSVEDRWLDGLNEQFF
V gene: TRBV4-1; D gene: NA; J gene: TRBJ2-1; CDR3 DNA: TGCGCCAGCAGCCAAGAAGTCCGGGTAAGCTCCTACAATGAGCAGTTCTTC; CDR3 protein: CASSQEVRVSSYNEQFF
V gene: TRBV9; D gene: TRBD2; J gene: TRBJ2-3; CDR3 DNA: TGTGCCAGCACCAACAGCGGGAGTTGGTCAGATACGCAGTATTTT; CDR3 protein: CASTNSGSWSDTQYF
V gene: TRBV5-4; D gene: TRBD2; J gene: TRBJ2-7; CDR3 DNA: TGTGCCAGCAGCCCGGGACTAGCGGGAACCTACGAGCAGTACTTC; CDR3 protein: CASSPGLAGTYEQYF
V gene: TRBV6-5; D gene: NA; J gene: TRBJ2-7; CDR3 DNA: TGTGCCAGCAAAAAACAGGGTCCCTCCTACGAGCAGTACTTC; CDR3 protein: CASKKQGPSYEQYF
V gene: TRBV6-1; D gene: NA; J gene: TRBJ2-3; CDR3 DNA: TGTGCCAGCAGTGAAACAGGGAAAACAGATACGCAGTATTTT; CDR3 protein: CASSETGKTDTQYF
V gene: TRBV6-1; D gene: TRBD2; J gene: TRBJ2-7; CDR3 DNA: TGTGCCAGCAGTCCCGGACTAGCAGCCAACGAGCAGTACTTC; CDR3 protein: CASSPGLAANEQYF
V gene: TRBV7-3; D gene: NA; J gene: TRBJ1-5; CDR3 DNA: TGTGCCAGCAGCTTAAAACAGGGTCAGCCCCAGCATTTT; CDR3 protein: CASSLKQGQPQHF
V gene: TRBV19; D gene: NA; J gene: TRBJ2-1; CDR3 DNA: TGTGCCAGTAGTATAGACGGAGGTCTCAATGAGCAGTTCTTC; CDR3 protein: CASSIDGGLNEQFF
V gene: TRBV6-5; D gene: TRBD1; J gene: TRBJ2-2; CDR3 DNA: TGTGCCAGCAAAACCGGGACAGGGGTAACCGGGGAGCTGTTTTTT; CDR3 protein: CASKTGTGVTGELFF
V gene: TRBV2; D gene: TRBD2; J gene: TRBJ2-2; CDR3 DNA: TGTGCCAGCAGAAGACCGGGACTAGCGGGTGACACCGGGGAGCTGTTTTTT; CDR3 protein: CASRRPGLAGDTGELFF
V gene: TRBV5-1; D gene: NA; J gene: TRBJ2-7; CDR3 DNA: TGCGCCAGCAGCACGGGAATGGACCAAGGCTACGAGCAGTACTTC; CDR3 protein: CASSTGMDQGYEQYF